This TCR beta chain originates from a study of shared clonotypes between healthy human individuals. Across the study: Three plates were used per donor for CD4 naive, three for CD4 memory, two for CD8 naive and one for CD8 memory.

Profiled with immunoSEQ multiplex PCR; TCRdb holds only in-frame clones, not every one. The repertoire has some 2,000,000 clones, roughly 94% of them found once; the top ten carry 0.13%. In germline, CDR1 is SGHRS, CDR2 YFSETQ. After removal of 7 bases from V and 9 bases from J, the junction contained 8 bases not matched to a gene. The CDR3 runs to 13 residues. The chain links TRBV5-1 to TRBJ1-3; 9 bases are shared with TRBD1. The origin of this receptor is a young man in good health. Sequences were obtained from naive CD4+ T cells sorted from blood. Subset defined: CD45RA+ positively selected. CDR3 in amino acids: CASRDRELSTIYF. CDR3 DNA sequence: TGCGCCAGCCGGGACAGGGAACTGAGCACCATATATTTT.